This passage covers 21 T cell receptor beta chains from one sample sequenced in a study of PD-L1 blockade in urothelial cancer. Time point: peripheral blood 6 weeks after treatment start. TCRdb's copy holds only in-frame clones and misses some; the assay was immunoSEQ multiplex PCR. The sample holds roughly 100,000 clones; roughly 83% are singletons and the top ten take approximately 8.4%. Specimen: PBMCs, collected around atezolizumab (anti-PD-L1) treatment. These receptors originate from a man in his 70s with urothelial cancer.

Written as DNA, the CDR3 is TGTGCCAGCTCACCACCCGGAGACGGGAGGGTTTTTAATGAGCAGTTCTTC. This sequence encodes CASSPPGDGRVFNEQFF. The rearrangement uses TRBV18 and TRBJ2-1, with TRBD2 matching 8 bases. Losses at the gene ends were 0 bases for V and 7 bases for J; bases not matched to a gene: 11. The CDR3 is 17 amino acids. The germline V gene encodes CDR1 KGHSH and CDR2 LQKENI.

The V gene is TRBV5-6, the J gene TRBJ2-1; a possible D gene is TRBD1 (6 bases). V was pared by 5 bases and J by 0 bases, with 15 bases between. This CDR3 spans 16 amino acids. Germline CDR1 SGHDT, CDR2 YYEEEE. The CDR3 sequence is CASRLPGGGSYNEQFF. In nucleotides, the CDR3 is TGTGCCAGCAGGTTGCCTGGGGGCGGCTCCTACAATGAGCAGTTCTTC.

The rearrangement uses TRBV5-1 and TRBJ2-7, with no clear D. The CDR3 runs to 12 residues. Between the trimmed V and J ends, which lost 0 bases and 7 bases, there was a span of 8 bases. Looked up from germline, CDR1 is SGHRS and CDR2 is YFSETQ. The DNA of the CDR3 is TGCGCCAGCAGCTTGGACTACTATGAGCAGTACTTC. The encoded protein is CASSLDYYEQYF.

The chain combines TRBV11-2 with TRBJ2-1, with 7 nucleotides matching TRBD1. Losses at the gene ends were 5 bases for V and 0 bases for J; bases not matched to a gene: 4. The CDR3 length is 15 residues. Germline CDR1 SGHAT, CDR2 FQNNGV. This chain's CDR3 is CASSQTGNSYNEQFF. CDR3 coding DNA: TGTGCCAGCAGCCAGACAGGGAACTCCTACAATGAGCAGTTCTTC.

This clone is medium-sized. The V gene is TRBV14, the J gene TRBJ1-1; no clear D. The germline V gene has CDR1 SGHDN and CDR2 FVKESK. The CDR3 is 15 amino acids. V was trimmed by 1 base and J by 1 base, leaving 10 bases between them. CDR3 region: CASSQVTGWNTEAFF. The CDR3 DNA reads TGTGCCAGCAGCCAAGTAACGGGATGGAACACTGAAGCTTTCTTT. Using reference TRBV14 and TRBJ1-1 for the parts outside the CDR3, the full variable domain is EAGVTQFPSHSVIEKGQTVTLRCDPISGHDNLYWYRRVMGKEIKFLLHFVKESKQDESGMPNNRFLAERTGGTYSTLKVQPAELEDSGVYFCASSQVTGWNTEAFFGQGTRLTVV.

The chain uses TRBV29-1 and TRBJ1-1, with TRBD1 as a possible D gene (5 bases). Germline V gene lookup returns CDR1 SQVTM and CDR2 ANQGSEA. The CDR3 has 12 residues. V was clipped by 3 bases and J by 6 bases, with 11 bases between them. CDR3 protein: CSVDPGGAEAFF. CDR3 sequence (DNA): TGCAGCGTTGACCCGGGAGGGGCTGAAGCTTTCTTT. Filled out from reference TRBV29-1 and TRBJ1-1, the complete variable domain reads SAVISQKPSRDICQRGTSLTIQCQVDSQVTMMFWYRQQPGQSLTLIATANQGSEATYESGFVIDKFPISRPNLTFSTLTVSNMSPEDSSIYLCSVDPGGAEAFFGQGTRLTVV.

In DNA, the CDR3 is TGTGCCAGCAGACCGGGGCCAGGGGAGTTCTACACCTTC. It translates to CASRPGPGEFYTF. The rearrangement links TRBV6-4 to TRBJ1-2; D perhaps matches TRBD1 (6 bases). CDR1 and CDR2 from the germline V gene are MRHNA and SNTAGT. V lost 6 bases and J lost 10, with 18 bases in between. This CDR3 has 13 residues.

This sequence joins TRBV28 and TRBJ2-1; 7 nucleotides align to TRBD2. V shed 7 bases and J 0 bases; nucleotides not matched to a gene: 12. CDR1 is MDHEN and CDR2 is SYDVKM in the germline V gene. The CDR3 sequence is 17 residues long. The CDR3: CASTLGGSTSSYNEQFF. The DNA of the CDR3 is TGTGCCAGCACCCTCGGGGGGTCCACGAGCTCCTACAATGAGCAGTTCTTC. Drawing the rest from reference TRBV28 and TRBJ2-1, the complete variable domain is DVKVTQSSRYLVKRTGEKVFLECVQDMDHENMFWYRQDPGLGLRLIYFSYDVKMKEKGDIPEGYSVSREKKERFSLILESASTNQTSMYLCASTLGGSTSSYNEQFFGPGTRLTVL.

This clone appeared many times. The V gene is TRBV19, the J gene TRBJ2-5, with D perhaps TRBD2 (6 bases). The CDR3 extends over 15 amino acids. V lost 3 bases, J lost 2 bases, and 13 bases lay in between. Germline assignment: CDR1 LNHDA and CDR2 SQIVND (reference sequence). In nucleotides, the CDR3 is TGTGCCAGTAGTATCGCGCTAGCGTCACAAGAGACCCAGTACTTC. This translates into CASSIALASQETQYF. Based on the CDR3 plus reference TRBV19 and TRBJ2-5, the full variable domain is DGGITQSPKYLFRKEGQNVTLSCEQNLNHDAMYWYRQDPGQGLRLIYYSQIVNDFQKGDIAEGYSVSREKKESFPLTVTSAQKNPTAFYLCASSIALASQETQYFGPGTRLLVL.

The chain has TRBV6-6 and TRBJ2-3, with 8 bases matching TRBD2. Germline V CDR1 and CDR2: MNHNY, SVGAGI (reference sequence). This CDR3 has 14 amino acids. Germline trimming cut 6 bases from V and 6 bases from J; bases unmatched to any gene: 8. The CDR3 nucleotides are TGTGCCAGCAGACCGGGAGGGGCCGGGGATACGCAGTATTTT. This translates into CASRPGGAGDTQYF.

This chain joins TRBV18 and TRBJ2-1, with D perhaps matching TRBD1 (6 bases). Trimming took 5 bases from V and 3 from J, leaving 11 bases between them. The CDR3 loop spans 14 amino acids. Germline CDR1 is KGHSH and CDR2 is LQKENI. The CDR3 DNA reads TGTGCCAGCTCAAAAGACAGGAGCTACAATGAGCAGTTCTTC. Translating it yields CASSKDRSYNEQFF.

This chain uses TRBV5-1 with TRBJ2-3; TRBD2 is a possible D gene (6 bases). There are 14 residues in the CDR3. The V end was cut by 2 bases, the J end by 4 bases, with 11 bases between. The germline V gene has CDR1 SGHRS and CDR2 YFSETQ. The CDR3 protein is CASSLSGEPDTQYF. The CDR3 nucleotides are TGCGCCAGCAGCTTATCGGGGGAACCAGATACGCAGTATTTT. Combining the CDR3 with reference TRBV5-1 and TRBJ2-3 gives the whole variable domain KAGVTQTPRYLIKTRGQQVTLSCSPISGHRSVSWYQQTPGQGLQFLFEYFSETQRNKGNFPGRFSGRQFSNSRSEMNVSTLELGDSALYLCASSLSGEPDTQYFGPGTRLTVL.

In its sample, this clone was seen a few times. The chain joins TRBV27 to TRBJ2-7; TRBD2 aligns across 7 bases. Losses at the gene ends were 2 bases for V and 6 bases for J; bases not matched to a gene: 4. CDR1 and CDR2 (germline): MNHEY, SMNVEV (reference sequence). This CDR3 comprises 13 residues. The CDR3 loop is CASSLRTGGEQYF. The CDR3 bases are TGTGCCAGCAGTTTACGGACGGGGGGCGAGCAGTACTTC.

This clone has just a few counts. This chain's CDR3 is CASTKTGTTGELFF. As DNA, the CDR3 is TGTGCCAGCACCAAAACAGGGACTACGGGGGAGCTGTTTTTT. J is TRBJ2-2 and V is TRBV7-6; weak D call: TRBD2 (7 bases). Per the germline V gene, CDR1 is SGHVS and CDR2 is FNYEAQ. The CDR3 consists of 14 residues. V lost 7 bases to trimming and J lost 8 bases, with 17 bases between them.

The CDR3 spells CASSSGHLGNTIYF. The CDR3 DNA is TGTGCCAGCAGTTCCGGACACTTAGGAAACACCATATATTTT. V gene TRBV27 combines with J gene TRBJ1-3; a weak D match, TRBD1 (5 bases). Deletions cut 4 bases from V and 4 bases from J, with 11 bases between. Germline V gene data show CDR1 as MNHEY and CDR2 as SMNVEV (reference sequence). This CDR3 region has 14 residues.

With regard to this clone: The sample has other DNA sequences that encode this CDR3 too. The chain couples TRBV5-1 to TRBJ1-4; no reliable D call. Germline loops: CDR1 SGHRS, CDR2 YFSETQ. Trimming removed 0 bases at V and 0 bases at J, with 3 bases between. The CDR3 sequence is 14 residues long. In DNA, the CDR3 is TGCGCCAGCAGCTTGGCGGCAACTAATGAAAAACTGTTTTTT. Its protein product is CASSLAATNEKLFF.

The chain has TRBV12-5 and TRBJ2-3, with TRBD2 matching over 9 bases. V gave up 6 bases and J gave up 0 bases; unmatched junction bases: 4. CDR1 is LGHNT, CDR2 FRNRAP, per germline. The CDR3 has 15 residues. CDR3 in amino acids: CASGVTSGSTDTQYF. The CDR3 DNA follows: TGTGCTAGTGGAGTCACTAGCGGGAGCACAGATACGCAGTATTTT.

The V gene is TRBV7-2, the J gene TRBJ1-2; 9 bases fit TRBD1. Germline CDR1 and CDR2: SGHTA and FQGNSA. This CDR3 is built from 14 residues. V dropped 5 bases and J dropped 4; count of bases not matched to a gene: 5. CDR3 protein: CASSVGQGPYGYTF. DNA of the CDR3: TGTGCCAGCAGCGTAGGACAGGGGCCCTATGGCTACACCTTC.

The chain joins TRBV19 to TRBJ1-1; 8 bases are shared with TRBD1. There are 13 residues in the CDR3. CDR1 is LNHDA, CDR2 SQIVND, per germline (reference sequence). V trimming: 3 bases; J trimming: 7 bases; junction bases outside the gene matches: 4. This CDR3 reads CASSIDRGGEAFF. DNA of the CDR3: TGTGCCAGTAGTATCGACAGGGGTGGTGAAGCTTTCTTT.

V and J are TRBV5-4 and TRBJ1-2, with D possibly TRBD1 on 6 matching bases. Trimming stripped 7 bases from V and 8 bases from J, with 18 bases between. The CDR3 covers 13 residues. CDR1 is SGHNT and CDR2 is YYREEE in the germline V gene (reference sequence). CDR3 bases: TGTGCCAGCGTCACACAGGGTCGTCGGGGCTACACCTTC. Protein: CASVTQGRRGYTF. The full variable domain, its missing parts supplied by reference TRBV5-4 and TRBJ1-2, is ETGVTQSPTHLIKTRGQQVTLRCSSQSGHNTVSWYQQALGQGPQFIFQYYREEENGRGNFPPRFSGLQFPNYSSELNVNALELDDSALYLCASVTQGRRGYTFGSGTRLTVV.

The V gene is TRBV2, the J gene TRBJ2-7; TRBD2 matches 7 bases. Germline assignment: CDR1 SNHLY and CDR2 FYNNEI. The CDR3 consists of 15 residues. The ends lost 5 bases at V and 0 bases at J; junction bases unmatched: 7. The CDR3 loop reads CASSRSGTYSYEQYF. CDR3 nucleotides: TGTGCCAGCAGTCGGAGCGGGACGTACTCCTACGAGCAGTACTTC.